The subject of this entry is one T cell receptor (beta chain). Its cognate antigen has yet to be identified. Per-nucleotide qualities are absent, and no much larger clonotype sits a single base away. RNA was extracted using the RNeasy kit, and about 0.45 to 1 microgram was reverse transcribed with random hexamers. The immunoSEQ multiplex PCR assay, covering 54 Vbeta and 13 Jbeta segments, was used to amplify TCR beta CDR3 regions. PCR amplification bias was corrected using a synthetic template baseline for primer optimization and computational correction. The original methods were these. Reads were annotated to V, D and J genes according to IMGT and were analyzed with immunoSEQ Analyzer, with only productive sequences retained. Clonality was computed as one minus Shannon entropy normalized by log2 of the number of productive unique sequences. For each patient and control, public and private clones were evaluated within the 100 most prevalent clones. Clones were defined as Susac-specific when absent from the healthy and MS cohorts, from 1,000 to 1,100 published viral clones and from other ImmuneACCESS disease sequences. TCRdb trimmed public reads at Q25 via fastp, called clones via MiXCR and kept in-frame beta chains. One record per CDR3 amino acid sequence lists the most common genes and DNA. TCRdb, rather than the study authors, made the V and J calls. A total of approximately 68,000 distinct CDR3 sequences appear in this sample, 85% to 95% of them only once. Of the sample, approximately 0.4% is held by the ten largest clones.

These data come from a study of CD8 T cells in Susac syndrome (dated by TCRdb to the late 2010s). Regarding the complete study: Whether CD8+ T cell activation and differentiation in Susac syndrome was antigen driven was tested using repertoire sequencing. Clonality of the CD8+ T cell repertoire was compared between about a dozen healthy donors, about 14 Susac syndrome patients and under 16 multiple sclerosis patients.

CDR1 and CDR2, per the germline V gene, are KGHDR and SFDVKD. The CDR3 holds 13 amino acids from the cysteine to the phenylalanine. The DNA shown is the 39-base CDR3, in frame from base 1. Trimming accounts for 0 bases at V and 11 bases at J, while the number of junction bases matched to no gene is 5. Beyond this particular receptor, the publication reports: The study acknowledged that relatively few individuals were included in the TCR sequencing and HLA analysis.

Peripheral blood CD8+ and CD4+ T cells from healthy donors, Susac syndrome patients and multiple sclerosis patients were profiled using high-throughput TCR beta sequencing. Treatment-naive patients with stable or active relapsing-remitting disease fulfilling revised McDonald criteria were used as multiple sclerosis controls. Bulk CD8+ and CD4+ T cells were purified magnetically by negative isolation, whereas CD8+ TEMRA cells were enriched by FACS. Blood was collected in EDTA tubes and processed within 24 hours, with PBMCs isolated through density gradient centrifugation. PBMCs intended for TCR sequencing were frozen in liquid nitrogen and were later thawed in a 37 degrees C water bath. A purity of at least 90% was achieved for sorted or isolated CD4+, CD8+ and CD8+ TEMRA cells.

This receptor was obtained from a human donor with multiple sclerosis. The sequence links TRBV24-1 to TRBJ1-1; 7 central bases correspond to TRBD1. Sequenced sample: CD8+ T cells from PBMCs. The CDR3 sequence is CATSDLATGKAFF. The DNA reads TGTGCCACCAGTGATTTGGCGACAGGGAAGGCTTTCTTT.